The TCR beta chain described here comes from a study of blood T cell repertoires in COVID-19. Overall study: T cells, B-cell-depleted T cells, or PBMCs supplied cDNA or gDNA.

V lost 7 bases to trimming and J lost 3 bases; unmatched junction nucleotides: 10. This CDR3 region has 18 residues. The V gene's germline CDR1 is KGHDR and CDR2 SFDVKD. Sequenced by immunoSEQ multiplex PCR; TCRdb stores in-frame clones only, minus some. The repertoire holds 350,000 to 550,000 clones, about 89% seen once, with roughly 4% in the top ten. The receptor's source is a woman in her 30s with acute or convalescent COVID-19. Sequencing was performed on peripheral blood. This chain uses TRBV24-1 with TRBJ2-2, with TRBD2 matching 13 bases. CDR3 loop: CATRATSGGAEDTGELFF. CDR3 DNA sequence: TGTGCCACCAGGGCTACTAGCGGGGGGGCAGAAGACACCGGGGAGCTGTTTTTT.